The 4 T cell receptor beta chains below were found in one sample sequenced in a study of beta chain features in type 1 diabetes (dated by TCRdb to the late 2010s). Study-wide conclusions, independent of this receptor: Type 1 diabetes patients showed a moderate but significant shortening of TCRB CDR3 length in all four CD4+ subsets.

The library came from the immunoSEQ multiplex PCR assay. All of the isolated RNA was reverse transcribed with the High Capacity cDNA Reverse Transcription Kit, so expressed TCRB transcripts were sequenced. The source is immuneACCESS, and TCRdb retained only in-frame sequences with V and J called. Part of the clones is not carried over; for the studies checked, unresolved V genes explain less than half of this, and the remainder is unexplained. The sample table holds some 700,000 clones, of which about an eighth were seen once. The ten biggest clones cover approximately 0.022% of the sample. Their antigens are not known. Sequencing was done on a sample of naive CD4+ T cells from blood. The cell subset or site label for this specimen denotes: true naive CD4+ T cells. The source of these receptors is a man between 18 and 29 years old with type 1 diabetes.

This chain uses TRBV6-1 with TRBJ1-6; 7 bases map to TRBD1. Germline CDR1 and CDR2: MNHNS and SASEGT. CDR3 size: 18 residues. With 1 base clipped from V and 4 bases from J, the junction kept 10 bases outside the gene matches. For the CDR3, the DNA is TGTGCCAGCAGTGAAGATAATTGGACAGGATCATATAATTCACCCCTCCACTTT. Residues: CASSEDNWTGSYNSPLHF.

The rearrangement links TRBV27 to TRBJ1-2, with D uncertain. CDR1 and CDR2 (germline): MNHEY, SMNVEV (reference sequence). The CDR3 is 14 amino acids. Trimming stripped 5 bases from V and 4 bases from J, with 14 bases between. The CDR3 DNA reads as TGTGCCAGCAGTACCAGTGCGGCATCCTATGGCTACACCTTC. Residues: CASSTSAASYGYTF.

This chain connects TRBV29-1 to TRBJ2-3; D unresolved. V dropped 8 bases and J dropped 2 bases, with 14 bases sitting between them. The CDR3 runs 13 residues. CDR1 is SQVTM, CDR2 ANQGSEA, per germline. CDR3 amino acids: CSPRRLSTDTQYF. The CDR3 nucleotides are TGCAGCCCGAGACGCCTTTCCACAGATACGCAGTATTTT.

The chain uses TRBV5-1 and TRBJ1-2; the D gene is possibly TRBD1 (6 bases). Trimming took off 1 base at V and 5 bases at J, with 21 bases between the two ends. This CDR3 has 17 amino acids. The germline CDR1 and CDR2 sequences are SGHRS and YFSETQ. The CDR3, as DNA: TGCGCCAGCAGCTTGAGTACGGGGGCGAAACGCAATTATGGCTACACCTTC. As protein: CASSLSTGAKRNYGYTF. The whole variable domain, remainder taken from reference TRBV5-1 and TRBJ1-2, is KAGVTQTPRYLIKTRGQQVTLSCSPISGHRSVSWYQQTPGQGLQFLFEYFSETQRNKGNFPGRFSGRQFSNSRSEMNVSTLELGDSALYLCASSLSTGAKRNYGYTFGSGTRLTVV.